Listed here is a single T cell receptor (beta chain). No antigen is known for it. This sample stems from a study of T-cell reconstitution after alpha-beta-depleted transplantation in children. Study-wide findings and caveats: After transplant, at about two months, alpha-beta T cells were reportedly derived from several hundred expanded graft clones. After one year, T-cell counts and TCRbeta diversity mostly came from new T cells.

As it was prepared, the TCRbeta library received unique molecular identifiers. MiXCR, applied by TCRdb to the PCR reads, yields one record per CDR3 protein. Seen here are about 230,000 distinct CDR3 sequences, 11% observed once, and the top ten hold 28%. The sequencing here drew on PBMCs, taken before TCRalphabeta/CD19-depleted stem cell transplant. The clonotype comes from a child under two years old with acute myeloid leukemia, due to receive a stem cell transplant.

The CDR3 spells CAFSFPSAGTGGRYTQYF. For the CDR3, the DNA is TGTGCCTTCAGTTTCCCCTCCGCCGGGACAGGGGGCAGATATACGCAGTATTTT. The chain is built from TRBV6-4 and TRBJ2-3; 12 positions agree with TRBD1. CDR3 length: 18 amino acids. V shed 11 bases, J shed 7 bases, and the junction held 22 bases outside the gene matches. Looked up from germline, CDR1 is MRHNA and CDR2 is SNTAGT.